The entry below gives a single T cell receptor beta chain sequence along with its context. Its matching antigen is unknown. This sample is part of a study of metastatic and nonmetastatic thyroid tumors. Study overall: Repertoire comparisons spanned blood and tumor or nodule tissue from malignant and benign thyroid patients.

This CDR3 contains 16 residues. Germline V gene data show CDR1 as MNHEY and CDR2 as SVGEGT. V gave up 1 base and J gave up 1 base, with 11 bases separating them. TCRdb re-called clones via MiXCR from the PCR reads. The table shows fewer than 25,000 clones, with 18% occurring only once. Findings of the study overall: Benign nodules were reported to have significantly lower TCR beta diversity than malignant thyroid tumors, in blood and tumor.

No patient received treatment before thyroid surgery. Input material: blood. The chain carries TRBV6-2 or TRBV6-3 and TRBJ1-3, with a possible D match to TRBD1 (5 bases). This receptor was taken from a male donor with papillary thyroid cancer or a benign thyroid nodule (not recorded which). Some clones in this sample may be carry-over from other donors' samples. The CDR3 DNA sequence: TGTGCCAGCAGTTACTACATAAAGGGGTCTGGAAACACCATATATTTT. Amino acids: CASSYYIKGSGNTIYF.